The present TCR beta chain was sequenced within a study of blood T cell repertoires in COVID-19. The germline CDR1 and CDR2 sequences are MDHEN and SYDVKM. The CDR3 consists of 14 residues. Trimming left V 1 base short and J 5 bases short, with 11 bases between. Authors' data handling: Estimation of nucleated cell counts was performed using reference gene primer amplification. TCRdb keeps only in-frame clones here, not all; method: immunoSEQ multiplex PCR. V, J and clone size were drawn from that table, and D and trimming were deduced from the DNA. The sample holds around 250,000 clones, 84% seen once.

The V gene is TRBV28, the J gene TRBJ1-2; D remains unclear. Sequenced sample: peripheral blood. The origin of this receptor is a woman aged 40 to 55 who had recovered from COVID-19. CDR3 bases: TGTGCCAGCAGTTTATTCACGAAACATTATGGCTACACCTTC. It codes for CASSLFTKHYGYTF.